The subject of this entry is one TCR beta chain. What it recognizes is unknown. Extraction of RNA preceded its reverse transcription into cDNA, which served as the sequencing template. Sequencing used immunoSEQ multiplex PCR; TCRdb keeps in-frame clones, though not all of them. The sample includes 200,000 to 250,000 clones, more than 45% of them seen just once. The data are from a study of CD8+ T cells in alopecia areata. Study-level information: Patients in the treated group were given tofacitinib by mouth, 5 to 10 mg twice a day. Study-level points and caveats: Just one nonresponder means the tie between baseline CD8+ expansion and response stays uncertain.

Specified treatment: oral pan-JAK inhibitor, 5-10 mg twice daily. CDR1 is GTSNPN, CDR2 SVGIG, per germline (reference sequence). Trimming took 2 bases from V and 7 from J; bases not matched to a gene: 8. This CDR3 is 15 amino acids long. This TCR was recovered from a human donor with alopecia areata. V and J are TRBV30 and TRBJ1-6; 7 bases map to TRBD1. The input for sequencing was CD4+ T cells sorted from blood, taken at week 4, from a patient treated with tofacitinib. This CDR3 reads CAWSQWDSANSPLHF. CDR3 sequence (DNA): TGTGCCTGGAGTCAGTGGGACAGTGCGAATTCACCCCTCCACTTT. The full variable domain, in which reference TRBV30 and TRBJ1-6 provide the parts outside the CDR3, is SQTIHQWPATLVQPVGSPLSLECTVEGTSNPNLYWYRQAAGRGLQLLFYSVGIGQISSEVPQNLSASRPQDRQFILSSKKLLLSDSGFYLCAWSQWDSANSPLHFGNGTRLTVT.